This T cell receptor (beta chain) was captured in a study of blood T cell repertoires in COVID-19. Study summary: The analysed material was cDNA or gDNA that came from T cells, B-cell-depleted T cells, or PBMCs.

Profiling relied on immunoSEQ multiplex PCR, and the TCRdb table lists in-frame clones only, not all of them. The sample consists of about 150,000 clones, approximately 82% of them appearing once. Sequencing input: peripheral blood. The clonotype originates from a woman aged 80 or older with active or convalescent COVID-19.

The CDR3 nucleotides read TGTGCCAGCAGTTTAGGGGGGGACGATTCACCCCTCCACTTT. Protein sequence: CASSLGGDDSPLHF. The rearrangement uses TRBV28 and TRBJ1-6, with D possibly being TRBD1 (5 bases). Trimming pared 2 bases from V and 8 bases from J, leaving 10 bases between. The length of the CDR3 is 14 residues. Germline V gene lookup returns CDR1 MDHEN and CDR2 SYDVKM.